The next 6 T cell receptor beta chains were all read from a single sample in a study of T cells in localized non-small cell lung cancer (TCRdb year 2020). Library preparation used the immunoSEQ multiplex PCR assay. The source is immuneACCESS, and TCRdb retained only in-frame sequences with V and J called. Part of the clones is not carried over; for the studies checked, unresolved V genes explain less than half of this, and the remainder is unexplained. The sample table contains some 24,000 clones; only one count was recorded for around 85% of them. The ten largest clones capture 4.5% to 7% of the sample. The sequencing used peripheral blood, collected before any cancer treatment. The receptors were gathered from a male donor aged 60 or over with stage II squamous cell lung carcinoma.

This chain connects TRBV11-2 to TRBJ2-5, with 9 bases identical to TRBD2. The length of the CDR3 is 17 residues. The ends lost 5 bases at V and 6 bases at J; junction bases unmatched: 16. CDR1 and CDR2 from the germline V gene are SGHAT and FQNNGV. Here the CDR3 reads CASSPPTSGNQGKTQYF. The CDR3 region has the DNA TGTGCCAGCAGCCCCCCGACTAGCGGAAACCAAGGGAAGACCCAGTACTTC.

The chain uses TRBV27 and TRBJ2-1; 10 bases map to TRBD2. CDR1 is MNHEY, CDR2 SMNVEV, per germline (reference sequence). V lost 0 bases to trimming and J lost 9 bases; unmatched junction nucleotides: 14. This CDR3 contains 18 residues. The CDR3 loop is CASSLSPALAGARREQFF. The CDR3 DNA reads as TGTGCCAGCAGTTTATCCCCAGCGCTAGCGGGAGCTCGACGTGAGCAGTTCTTC.

The chain recombines TRBV6-1 with TRBJ1-1; D gene ambiguous. The germline V gene encodes CDR1 MNHNS and CDR2 SASEGT. Trimming stripped 0 bases from V and 5 bases from J, with 7 bases between. The CDR3 is 13 residues long. The CDR3 nucleotides are TGTGCCAGCAGTGAAGCGGCGGGAACTGAAGCTTTCTTT. Translation gives CASSEAAGTEAFF.

V and J are TRBV10-2 and TRBJ1-1, with TRBD1 as a possible D gene (6 bases). Germline V gives CDR1 WSHSY, CDR2 SAAADI. V was cut by 10 bases and J by 2 bases, with 17 bases left in between. This CDR3 region has 14 residues. CDR3 nucleotide sequence: TGCGCCACCTCGTTGCCGGACAGAAACACTGAAGCTTTCTTT. It codes for CATSLPDRNTEAFF.

CDR3 in DNA: TGTGCCAGCAGTTACCTCGGGGAGACTGAAGCTTTCTTT. Translated, it gives CASSYLGETEAFF. V is TRBV6-6 and J is TRBJ1-1; D not certain. This CDR3 comprises 13 residues. The V end lost 2 bases, the J end lost 5 bases, and 9 bases lay between the germline ends. CDR1 is MNHNY, CDR2 SVGAGI, per germline (reference sequence).

This clone was observed once. The chain has TRBV5-4 and TRBJ2-1; 10 nucleotides agree with TRBD1. Germline V gene data show CDR1 as SGHNT and CDR2 as YYREEE (reference sequence). J gave up 8 bases and V 4 bases, and 9 bases lay outside the gene matches. There are 15 residues in the CDR3. CDR3 amino acids: CASSTWRDRGHEQFF. CDR3 coding DNA: TGTGCCAGCAGCACTTGGAGGGACAGGGGACATGAGCAGTTCTTC.